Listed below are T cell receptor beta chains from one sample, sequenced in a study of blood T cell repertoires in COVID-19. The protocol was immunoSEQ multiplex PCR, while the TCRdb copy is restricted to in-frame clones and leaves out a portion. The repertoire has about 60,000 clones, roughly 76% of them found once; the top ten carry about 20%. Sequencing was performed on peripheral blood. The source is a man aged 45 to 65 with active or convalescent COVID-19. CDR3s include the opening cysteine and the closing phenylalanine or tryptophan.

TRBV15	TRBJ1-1	CATSRTDMENTEAFF
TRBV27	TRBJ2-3	CASSTQREGTDTQYF
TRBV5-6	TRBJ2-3	CASSSLLAGGPEDTQYF
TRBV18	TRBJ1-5	CASSPFTGNQPQHF
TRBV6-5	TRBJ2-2	CASNTGGRPGELFF
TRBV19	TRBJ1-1	CASSTRTGVNTEAFF
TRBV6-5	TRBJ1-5	CASSRDRVSNQPQHF
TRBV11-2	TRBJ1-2	CASSSFSGYTF
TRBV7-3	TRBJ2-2	CASSLSRGSGELFF
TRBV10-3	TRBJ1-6	CATRDKGQGDSPLHF
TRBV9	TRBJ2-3	CASSAGGYTQYF
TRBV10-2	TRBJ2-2	CASSELGGLNTGELFF
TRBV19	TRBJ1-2	CASSEMRPGNYGYTF
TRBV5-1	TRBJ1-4	CASSPSGTGNEKLFF
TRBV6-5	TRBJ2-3	CASSLGLAGDTQYF
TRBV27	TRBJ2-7	CASRLRTSPYEQYF